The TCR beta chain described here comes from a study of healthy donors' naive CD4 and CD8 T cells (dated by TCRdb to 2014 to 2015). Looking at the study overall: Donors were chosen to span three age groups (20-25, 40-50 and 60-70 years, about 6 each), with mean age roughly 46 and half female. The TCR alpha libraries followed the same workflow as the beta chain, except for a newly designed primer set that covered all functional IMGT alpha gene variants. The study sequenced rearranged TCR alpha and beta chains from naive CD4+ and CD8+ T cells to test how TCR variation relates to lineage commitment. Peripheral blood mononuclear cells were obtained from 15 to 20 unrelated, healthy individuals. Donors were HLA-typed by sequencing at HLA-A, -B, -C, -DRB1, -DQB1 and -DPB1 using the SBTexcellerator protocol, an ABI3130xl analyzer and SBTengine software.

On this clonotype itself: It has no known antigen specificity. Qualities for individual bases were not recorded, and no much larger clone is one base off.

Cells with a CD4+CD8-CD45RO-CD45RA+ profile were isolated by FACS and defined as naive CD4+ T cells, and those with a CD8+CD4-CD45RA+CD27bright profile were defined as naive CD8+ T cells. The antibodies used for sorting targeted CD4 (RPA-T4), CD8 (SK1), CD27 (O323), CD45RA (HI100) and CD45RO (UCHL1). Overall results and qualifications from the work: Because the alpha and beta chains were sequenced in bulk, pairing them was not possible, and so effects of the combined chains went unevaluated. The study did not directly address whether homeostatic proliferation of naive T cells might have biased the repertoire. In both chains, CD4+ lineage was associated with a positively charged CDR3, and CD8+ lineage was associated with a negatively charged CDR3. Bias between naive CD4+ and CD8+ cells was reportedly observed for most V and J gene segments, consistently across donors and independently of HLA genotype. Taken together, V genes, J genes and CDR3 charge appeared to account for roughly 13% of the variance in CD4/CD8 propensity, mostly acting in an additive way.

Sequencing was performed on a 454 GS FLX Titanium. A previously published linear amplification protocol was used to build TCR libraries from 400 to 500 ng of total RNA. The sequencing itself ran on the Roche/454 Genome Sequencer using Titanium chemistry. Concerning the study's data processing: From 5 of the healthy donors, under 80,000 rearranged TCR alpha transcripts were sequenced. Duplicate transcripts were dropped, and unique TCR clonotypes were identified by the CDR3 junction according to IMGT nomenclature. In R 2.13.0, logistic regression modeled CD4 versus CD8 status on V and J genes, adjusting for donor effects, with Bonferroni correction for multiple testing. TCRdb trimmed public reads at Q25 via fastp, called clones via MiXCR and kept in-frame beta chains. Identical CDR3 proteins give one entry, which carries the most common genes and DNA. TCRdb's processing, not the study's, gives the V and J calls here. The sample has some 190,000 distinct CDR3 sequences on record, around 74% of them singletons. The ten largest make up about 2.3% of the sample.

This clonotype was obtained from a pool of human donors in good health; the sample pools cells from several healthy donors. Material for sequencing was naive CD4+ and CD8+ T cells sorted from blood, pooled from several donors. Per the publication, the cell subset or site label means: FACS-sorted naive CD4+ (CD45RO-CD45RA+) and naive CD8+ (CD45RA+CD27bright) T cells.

The CDR3 amino acid sequence is: CSARDRWGVGQETQYF. The nucleotide sequence reads as follows: TGCAGTGCTAGAGATCGGTGGGGGGTAGGGCAAGAGACCCAGTACTTC. Here the chain combines TRBV20-1 and TRBJ2-5; the D segment could be TRBD2, given 6 matching bases. There are 16 amino acids in the CDR3, from cysteine to phenylalanine inclusive. Left in the record is the CDR3 DNA by itself, 48 bases read in frame from the first base. The germline V gene (reference sequence) sets CDR1 to DFQATT and CDR2 to SNEGSKA. V and J are truncated by 0 bases and 2 bases respectively, leaving an intervening sequence of 16 bases.